These T cell receptor beta chains were read from a single sample in a study of chemoradiotherapy in HPV16-positive cancers. Only in-frame clones appear in the TCRdb table, and some are missing; sequencing was by immunoSEQ multiplex PCR. This table has about 12,000 clones, nearly 90% appearing once. The input for sequencing was blood, taken from a patient who underwent chemoradiotherapy. All receptors derive from a human donor with HPV-associated anogenital cancer. Both conserved end residues are part of each CDR3. Each record gives: J gene, V gene, CDR3 protein.

j_call: TRBJ1-5; v_call: TRBV4-3; cdr3_aa: CASSQWGDSNQPQHF
j_call: TRBJ2-2; v_call: TRBV7-3; cdr3_aa: CASSTGTENTGELFF
j_call: TRBJ1-3; v_call: TRBV2; cdr3_aa: CASSGDRQPGNTIYF
j_call: TRBJ2-7; v_call: TRBV19; cdr3_aa: CASSIWAGGAYEQYF
j_call: TRBJ2-1; v_call: TRBV7-9; cdr3_aa: CASSPVTSGSPDEQFF
j_call: TRBJ2-1; v_call: TRBV19; cdr3_aa: CASNGLAGGGDEQFF
j_call: TRBJ2-7; v_call: TRBV19; cdr3_aa: CASSIGPTYEQYF
j_call: TRBJ2-7; v_call: TRBV7-2; cdr3_aa: CASRAGGSTYEQYF
j_call: TRBJ2-1; v_call: TRBV15; cdr3_aa: CATSRASGSYNEQFF
j_call: TRBJ2-1; v_call: TRBV4-3; cdr3_aa: CASSQGRDRGFNEQFF
j_call: TRBJ2-2; v_call: TRBV5-1; cdr3_aa: CASSRTGQNTGELFF
j_call: TRBJ2-2; v_call: TRBV4-1; cdr3_aa: CASSPVVGRSGELFF
j_call: TRBJ2-3; v_call: TRBV29-1; cdr3_aa: CSVEERTATQYF
j_call: TRBJ2-7; v_call: TRBV19; cdr3_aa: CASSHGTSVGEQYF
j_call: TRBJ1-1; v_call: TRBV27; cdr3_aa: CASSRPTGGQTEAFF
j_call: TRBJ1-3; v_call: TRBV7-9; cdr3_aa: CASRPAISSGNTIYF
j_call: TRBJ2-3; v_call: TRBV12-5; cdr3_aa: CASGLVPGLAGPGTQYF
j_call: TRBJ1-1; v_call: TRBV7-3; cdr3_aa: CASSFTGNTEAFF
j_call: TRBJ2-5; v_call: TRBV15; cdr3_aa: CATRSRQETQYF
j_call: TRBJ2-2; v_call: TRBV6-6; cdr3_aa: CASAKQGINTGELFF
j_call: TRBJ2-6; v_call: TRBV14; cdr3_aa: CASSQGGYSGANVLTF
j_call: TRBJ2-3; v_call: TRBV5-4; cdr3_aa: CASSLGLRTGGWDTQYF
j_call: TRBJ1-4; v_call: TRBV18; cdr3_aa: CASSQTKTNEKLFF
j_call: TRBJ2-3; v_call: TRBV5-5; cdr3_aa: CASSLDPLDTQYF
j_call: TRBJ2-5; v_call: TRBV15; cdr3_aa: CATSDGGRSRETQYF
j_call: TRBJ1-2; v_call: TRBV18; cdr3_aa: CASSPSGQGYTYGYTF
j_call: TRBJ1-2; v_call: TRBV9; cdr3_aa: CASSVLDSSNYGYTF
j_call: TRBJ1-5; v_call: TRBV6-4; cdr3_aa: CASSEQAGGPYNQPQHF
j_call: TRBJ2-1; v_call: TRBV9; cdr3_aa: CASSPLAGGGNEQFF
j_call: TRBJ2-4; v_call: TRBV27; cdr3_aa: CASSLSGGLAKNIQYF
j_call: TRBJ2-7; v_call: TRBV6-1; cdr3_aa: CASSEVRVSEQYF
j_call: TRBJ1-5; v_call: TRBV4-3; cdr3_aa: CASSQDVLAGQPQHF
j_call: TRBJ2-1; v_call: TRBV7-6; cdr3_aa: CASSHPGGRSSYNEQFF
j_call: TRBJ2-3; v_call: TRBV11-2; cdr3_aa: CASSSGLLKNTDTQYF
j_call: TRBJ2-5; v_call: TRBV5-1; cdr3_aa: CASSLLQRGAQETQYF
j_call: TRBJ1-1; v_call: TRBV29-1; cdr3_aa: CSGDDMNTEAFF
j_call: TRBJ2-5; v_call: TRBV6-5; cdr3_aa: CASSLSGGETQYF
j_call: TRBJ1-1; v_call: TRBV15; cdr3_aa: CATSRDRGLSEAFF
j_call: TRBJ2-5; v_call: TRBV2; cdr3_aa: CASSGGPNIQETQYF
j_call: TRBJ2-2; v_call: TRBV7-3; cdr3_aa: CASSLGAGQGNTGELFF